This T cell receptor (beta chain) was sequenced during a study of OX40 agonist ivuxolimab in advanced cancers. Regarding this clone: Other DNA variants within this sample encode the same CDR3.

From germline, CDR1 is LGHNA and CDR2 YSLEER. CDR3 length: 11 amino acids. Deletions cut 0 bases from V and 12 bases from J, with 5 bases between. Libraries were prepared by immunoSEQ multiplex PCR; TCRdb keeps only in-frame clonotypes and omits some of them. The sample holds approximately 80,000 clones, roughly 89% seen once. The chain links TRBV4-3 to TRBJ1-4; D unresolved. The TCR originated in an adult with an advanced solid tumor such as melanoma, head and neck, liver or kidney cancer. Specimen: CD4+ or CD8+ T cells sorted from blood, collected in a trial of the OX40 agonist ivuxolimab. CDR3 residues: CASSQDRELFF. In DNA, the CDR3 is TGCGCCAGCAGCCAAGACCGTGAACTGTTTTTT.